This T cell receptor beta chain was found in a study of T cells in localized non-small cell lung cancer. The CDR3 sequence is 17 residues long. Germline CDR1 is SGHRS and CDR2 is YFSETQ. V shed 4 bases and J 3 bases; nucleotides not matched to a gene: 16. As regards this clone: Its antigen is currently unknown.

The method was immunoSEQ multiplex PCR; TCRdb's version includes in-frame clones alone and lacks a portion of them. In the table there are about 33,000 clones, 85% to 90% of which are singletons. Findings and limits, study-wide: Only one tumor region was sequenced, so heterogeneity remains possible.

The source material was peripheral blood, sampled before any cancer treatment. The rearrangement links TRBV5-1 to TRBJ2-7; 7 positions agree with TRBD1. The TCR sequence derives from a man aged 40 to 70 with stage I lung adenocarcinoma. CDR3 protein: CASSPGQTDIKFYEQYF. The CDR3 bases are TGCGCCAGCAGCCCGGGACAGACAGATATCAAGTTCTACGAGCAGTACTTC.